This TCR beta chain was recorded in a study of blood T cell repertoires in COVID-19. Study-level information: The study drew acute and convalescent COVID-19 samples from the United States, Italy and Spain. Nucleic acid was either cDNA or gDNA, and it came from T cells, B-cell-depleted T cells, or PBMCs.

In the study's own analysis: Reference gene primer amplification gave nucleated cell count estimates. TCRdb keeps only in-frame clones here, not all; method: immunoSEQ multiplex PCR. The DNA gave D and trimming, while V, J and clone size come from that table. Here the sample spans about 400,000 clones, approximately 91% being singletons. Clinical histories supplied by participants themselves formed the basis of cohort assignment. This receptor was taken from a woman aged 40 to 50 with acute COVID-19. Sequenced sample: PBMCs or T cells enriched from blood (not recorded which).

The CDR3 protein is CASSLGTPSYEQYF. For the CDR3, the DNA is TGTGCCAGCAGCCTTGGGACACCCTCCTACGAGCAGTACTTC. V is TRBV13 and J is TRBJ2-7, with D tentatively TRBD1 (6 bases). The ends were cut back, 5 bases at V and 0 bases at J, with 11 bases in the middle. The CDR3 is 14 amino acids. From germline, CDR1 is PRHDT and CDR2 FYEKMQ (reference sequence).